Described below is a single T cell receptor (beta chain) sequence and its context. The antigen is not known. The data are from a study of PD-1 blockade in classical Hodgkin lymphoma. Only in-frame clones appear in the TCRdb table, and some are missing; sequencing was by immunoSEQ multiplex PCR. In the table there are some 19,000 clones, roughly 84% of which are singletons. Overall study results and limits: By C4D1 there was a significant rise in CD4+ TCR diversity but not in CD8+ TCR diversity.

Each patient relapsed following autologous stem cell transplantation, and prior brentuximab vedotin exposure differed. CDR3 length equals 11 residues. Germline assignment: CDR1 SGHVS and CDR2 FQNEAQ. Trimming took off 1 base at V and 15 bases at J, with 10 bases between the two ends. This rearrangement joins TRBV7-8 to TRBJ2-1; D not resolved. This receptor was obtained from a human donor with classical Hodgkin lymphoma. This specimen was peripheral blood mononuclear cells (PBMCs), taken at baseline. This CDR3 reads CASSLDSMWFF. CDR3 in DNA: TGTGCCAGCAGCTTAGACAGCATGTGGTTCTTC.